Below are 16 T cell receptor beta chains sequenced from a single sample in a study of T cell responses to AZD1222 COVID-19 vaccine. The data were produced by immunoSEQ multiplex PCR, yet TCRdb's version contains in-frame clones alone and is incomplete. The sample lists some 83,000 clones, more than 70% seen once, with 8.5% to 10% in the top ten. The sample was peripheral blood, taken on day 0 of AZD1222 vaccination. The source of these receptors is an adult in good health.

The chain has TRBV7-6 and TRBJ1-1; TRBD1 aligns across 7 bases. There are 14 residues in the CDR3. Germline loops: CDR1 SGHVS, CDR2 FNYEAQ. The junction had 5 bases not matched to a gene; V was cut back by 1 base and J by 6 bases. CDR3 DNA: TGTGCCAGCAGCTTAGGAGACAGGGTGGCTGAAGCTTTCTTT. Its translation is CASSLGDRVAEAFF. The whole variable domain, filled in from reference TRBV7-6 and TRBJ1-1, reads GAGVSQSPRYKVTKRGQDVALRCDPISGHVSLYWYRQALGQGPEFLTYFNYEAQQDKSGLPNDRFSAERPEGSISTLTIQRTEQRDSAMYRCASSLGDRVAEAFFGQGTRLTVV.

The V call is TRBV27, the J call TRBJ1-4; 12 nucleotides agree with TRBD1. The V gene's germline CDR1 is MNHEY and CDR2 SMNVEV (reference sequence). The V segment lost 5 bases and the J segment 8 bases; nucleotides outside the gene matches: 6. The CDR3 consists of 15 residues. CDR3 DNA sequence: TGTGCCAGCAGTCCGGGGACAGGGGGCTTGGAAAAACTGTTTTTT. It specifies CASSPGTGGLEKLFF. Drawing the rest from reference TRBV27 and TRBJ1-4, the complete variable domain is EAQVTQNPRYLITVTGKKLTVTCSQNMNHEYMSWYRQDPGLGLRQIYYSMNVEVTDKGDVPEGYKVSRKEKRNFPLILESPSPNQTSLYFCASSPGTGGLEKLFFGSGTQLSVL.

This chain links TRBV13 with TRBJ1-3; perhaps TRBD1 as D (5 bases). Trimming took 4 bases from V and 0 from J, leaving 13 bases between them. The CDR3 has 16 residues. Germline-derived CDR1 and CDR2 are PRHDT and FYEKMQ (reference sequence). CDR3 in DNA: TGTGCCAGCAGCTGGACGGGACGGTACTCTGGAAACACCATATATTTT. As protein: CASSWTGRYSGNTIYF.

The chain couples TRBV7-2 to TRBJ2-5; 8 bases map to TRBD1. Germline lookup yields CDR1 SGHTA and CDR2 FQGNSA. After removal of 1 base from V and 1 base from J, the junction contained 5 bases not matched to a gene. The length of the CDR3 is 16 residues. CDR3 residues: CASSLVDRGVQETQYF. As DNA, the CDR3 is TGTGCCAGCAGCTTAGTCGACAGGGGCGTCCAAGAGACCCAGTACTTC.

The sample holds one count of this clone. The CDR3 sequence is CASSQRQGEKLFF. CDR3 bases: TGTGCCAGCAGCCAAAGACAGGGGGAAAAACTGTTTTTT. The chain links TRBV7-9 to TRBJ1-4; 8 positions agree with TRBD1. J was trimmed by 8 bases and V by 5 bases; bases with no gene match: 4. This CDR3 comprises 13 residues. Germline-derived CDR1 and CDR2 are SEHNR and FQNEAQ (reference sequence).

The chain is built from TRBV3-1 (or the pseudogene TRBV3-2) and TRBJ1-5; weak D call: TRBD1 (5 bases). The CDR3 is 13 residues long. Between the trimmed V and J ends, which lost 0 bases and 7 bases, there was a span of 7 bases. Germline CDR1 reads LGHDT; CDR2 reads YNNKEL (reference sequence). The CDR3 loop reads CASSQDRGQPQHF. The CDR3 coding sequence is TGTGCCAGCAGCCAAGACCGGGGGCAGCCCCAGCATTTT.

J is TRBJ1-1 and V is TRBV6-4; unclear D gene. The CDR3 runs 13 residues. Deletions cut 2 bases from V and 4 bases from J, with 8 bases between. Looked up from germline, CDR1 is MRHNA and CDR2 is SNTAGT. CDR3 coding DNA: TGTGCCAGCAGTGACGGTACAACCACTGAAGCTTTCTTT. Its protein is CASSDGTTTEAFF.

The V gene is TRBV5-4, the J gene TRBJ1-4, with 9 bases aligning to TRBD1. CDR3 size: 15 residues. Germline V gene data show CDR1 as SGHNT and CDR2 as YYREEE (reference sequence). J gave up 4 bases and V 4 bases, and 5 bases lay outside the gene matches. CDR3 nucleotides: TGTGCCAGCAGCCCCCCGGGACAGGGTAATGAAAAACTGTTTTTT. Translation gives CASSPPGQGNEKLFF.

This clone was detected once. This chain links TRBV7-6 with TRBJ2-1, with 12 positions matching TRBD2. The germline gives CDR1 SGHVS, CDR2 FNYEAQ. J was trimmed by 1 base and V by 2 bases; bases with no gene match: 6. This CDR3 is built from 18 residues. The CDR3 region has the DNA TGTGCCAGCAGCTTAAGTCTACTAGCGGGAGGTTCCTACAATGAGCAGTTCTTC. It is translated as CASSLSLLAGGSYNEQFF.

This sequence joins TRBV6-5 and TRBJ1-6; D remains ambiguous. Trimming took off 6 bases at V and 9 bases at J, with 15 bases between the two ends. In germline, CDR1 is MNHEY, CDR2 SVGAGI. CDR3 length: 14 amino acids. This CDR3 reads CASRREIIGSPLHF. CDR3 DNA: TGTGCCAGCAGACGGGAGATAATTGGTTCACCCCTCCACTTT.

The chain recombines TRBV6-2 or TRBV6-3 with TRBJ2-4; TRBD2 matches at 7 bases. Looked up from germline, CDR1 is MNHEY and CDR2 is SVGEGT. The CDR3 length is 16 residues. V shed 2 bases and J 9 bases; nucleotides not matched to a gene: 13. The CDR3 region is CASSYLEHHERGIQYF. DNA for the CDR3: TGTGCCAGCAGTTACCTAGAACACCATGAGCGGGGCATTCAGTACTTC.

The DNA for the CDR3 is TGCGCCAGCAGCCAATTGGGACAGATCTCTGGAAACACCATATATTTT. Protein product: CASSQLGQISGNTIYF. V usage is TRBV4-1 and J usage is TRBJ1-3; 7 positions match TRBD1. Unmatched junction bases numbered 4, after V lost 2 bases and J lost 0 bases. This CDR3 contains 16 residues. Germline values: CDR1 MGHRA, CDR2 YSYEKL.

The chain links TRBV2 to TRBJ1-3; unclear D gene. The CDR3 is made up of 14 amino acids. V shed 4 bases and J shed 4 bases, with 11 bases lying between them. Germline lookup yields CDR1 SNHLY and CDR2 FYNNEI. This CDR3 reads CASSVATRGNTIYF. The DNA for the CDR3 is TGTGCCAGCAGTGTGGCCACTAGGGGAAACACCATATATTTT.

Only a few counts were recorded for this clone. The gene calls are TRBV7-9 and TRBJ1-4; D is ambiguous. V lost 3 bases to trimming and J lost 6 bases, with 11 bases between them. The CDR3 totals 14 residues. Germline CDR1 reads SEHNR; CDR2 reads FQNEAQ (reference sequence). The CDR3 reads CASSFLSIDEKLFF. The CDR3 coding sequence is TGTGCCAGCAGCTTCCTTTCGATTGATGAAAAACTGTTTTTT.

The CDR3: CASSLVSGAASTDTQYF. Here the CDR3 DNA reads TGCGCCAGCAGCTTGGTATCCGGGGCTGCGAGCACAGATACGCAGTATTTT. The V and J genes are TRBV5-1 and TRBJ2-3; tentatively, D is TRBD1 or TRBD2 (5 bases each). CDR3 length: 17 residues. Germline assignment: CDR1 SGHRS and CDR2 YFSETQ. The germline V and J ends were trimmed by 0 bases and 0 bases, with 14 bases remaining between them.

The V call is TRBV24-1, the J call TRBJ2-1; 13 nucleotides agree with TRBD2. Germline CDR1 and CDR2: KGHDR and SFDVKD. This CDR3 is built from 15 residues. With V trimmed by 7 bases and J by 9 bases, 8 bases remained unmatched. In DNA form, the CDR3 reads TGTGCCACCAGCCGACTAGCGGGAGGTTTAGGTGAGCAGTTCTTC. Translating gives CATSRLAGGLGEQFF.